The clone carrying this T cell receptor (beta chain) showed up just a few times. Its antigen is still unknown. With 60 Vbeta and 13 Jbeta primers, the PCR was carried out. Method: immunoSEQ multiplex PCR; TCRdb's copy keeps in-frame clones and lacks some. The sample holds around 180,000 clones, around three quarters seen once. The record originates from a study of cytomegalovirus exposure and HLA in healthy donors. Points from the study as a whole: In presence/absence analyses, roughly uniform sequencing depth across donors was assumed.

There are 14 residues in the CDR3. Germline CDR1 and CDR2: SNHLY and FYNNEI. Trimming cost V 7 bases and J 3 bases, with 14 bases left between them. V gene TRBV2 combines with J gene TRBJ2-3; unclear D gene. Specimen: PBMCs. The source is a man between 40 and 49 years old in good health and CMV-seronegative. The CDR3: CASNDRARTDTQYF. The CDR3 nucleotides read TGTGCCAGCAATGACCGAGCACGGACAGATACGCAGTATTTT. The full variable domain, completed using reference TRBV2 and TRBJ2-3, is EPEVTQTPSHQVTQMGQEVILRCVPISNHLYFYWYRQILGQKVEFLVSFYNNEISEKSEIFDDQFSVERPDGSNFTLKIRSTKLEDSAMYFCASNDRARTDTQYFGPGTRLTVL.